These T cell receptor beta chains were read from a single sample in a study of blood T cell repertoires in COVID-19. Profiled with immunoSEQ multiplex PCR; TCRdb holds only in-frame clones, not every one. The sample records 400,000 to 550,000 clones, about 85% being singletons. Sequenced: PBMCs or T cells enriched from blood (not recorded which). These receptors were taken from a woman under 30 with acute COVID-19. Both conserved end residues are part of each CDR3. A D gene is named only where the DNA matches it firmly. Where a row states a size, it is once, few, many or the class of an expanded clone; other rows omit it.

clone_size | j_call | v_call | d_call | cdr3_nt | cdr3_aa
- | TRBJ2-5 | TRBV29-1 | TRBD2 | TGCAGCGTTGCAGCGACTAGCGTCTTACAAGAGACCCAGTACTTC | CSVAATSVLQETQYF
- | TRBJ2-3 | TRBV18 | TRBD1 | TGTGCCAGCTCCCCGGGACAGGGAAGAGATACGCAGTATTTT | CASSPGQGRDTQYF
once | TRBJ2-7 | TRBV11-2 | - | TGTGCCAGCAGCTCACCCCGGGGAGGTCCCTCTTACGAGCAGTACTTC | CASSSPRGGPSYEQYF
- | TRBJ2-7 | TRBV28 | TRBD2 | TGTGCCAGCAGTTATCGAGCGGGAGGATACGAGCAGTACTTC | CASSYRAGGYEQYF
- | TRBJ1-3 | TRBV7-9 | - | TGTGCCAGCAGCCGCCGGGACTTTCGTGGAAACACCATATATTTT | CASSRRDFRGNTIYF
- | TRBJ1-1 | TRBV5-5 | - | TGTGCCAGCAGCCGATGGGACATTCATGAAGCTTTCTTT | CASSRWDIHEAFF
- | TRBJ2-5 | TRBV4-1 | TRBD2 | TGCGCCAGCAGCGGTCGGGGGGGCCGGGTAGAGACCCAGTACTTC | CASSGRGGRVETQYF
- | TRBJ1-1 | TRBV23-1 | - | TGCGCCAGCAGTCACGGACTGTATGAAGCTTTCTTT | CASSHGLYEAFF
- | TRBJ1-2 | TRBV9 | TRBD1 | TGTGCCAGCAGCCCCCAAGGAGTCAGGGGGCGAGGCTACACCTTC | CASSPQGVRGRGYTF
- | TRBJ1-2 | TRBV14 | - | TGTGCCAGCAGCCAGGGGCGAGGCTACACCTTC | CASSQGRGYTF
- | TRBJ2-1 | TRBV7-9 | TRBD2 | TGTGCCAGCAGCTTAGTGACTAGCGGCTACAATGAGCAGTTCTTC | CASSLVTSGYNEQFF
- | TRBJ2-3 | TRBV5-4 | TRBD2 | TGTGCCAGCAGGCCCGCTAGCGGGTCCACAGATACGCAGTATTTT | CASRPASGSTDTQYF
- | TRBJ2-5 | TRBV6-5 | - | TGTGCCAGCAATACAGGGTCCGGGGAGACCCAGTACTTC | CASNTGSGETQYF
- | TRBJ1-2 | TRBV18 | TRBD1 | TGTGCCAGCTCGGAAGGACAGGGGGCTTATGGCTACACCTTC | CASSEGQGAYGYTF
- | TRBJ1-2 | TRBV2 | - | TGTGCCAGCAGTGAGGGGCACCGAGGCTACACCTTC | CASSEGHRGYTF
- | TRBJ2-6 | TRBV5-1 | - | TGCGCCAGCAGCTCCACGAGCTCTGGGGCCAACGTCCTGACTTTC | CASSSTSSGANVLTF
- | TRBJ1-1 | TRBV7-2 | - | TGTGCCAGCAGCTTAGCTCGGCAGGGTAAAGAAGCTTTCTTT | CASSLARQGKEAFF
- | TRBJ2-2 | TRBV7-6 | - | TGTGCCAGCAGCTTAGCCAGGCAGGTCACCGGGGAGCTGTTTTTT | CASSLARQVTGELFF
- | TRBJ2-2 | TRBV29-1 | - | TGCAGCGTTAATAAGGGGTGGGACACCGGGGAGCTGTTTTTT | CSVNKGWDTGELFF
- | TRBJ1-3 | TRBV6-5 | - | TGTGCCAGCAGTTACTTTAGCGCAGTTCAAGGAAACACCATATATTTT | CASSYFSAVQGNTIYF
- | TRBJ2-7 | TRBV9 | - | TGTGCCAGCAGCGGAGGGGGGGTCTACGAGCAGTACTTC | CASSGGGVYEQYF
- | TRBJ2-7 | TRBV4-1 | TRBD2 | TGCGCCAGCAGCCAAGAGACTAGCGCCAACTACGAGCAGTACTTC | CASSQETSANYEQYF
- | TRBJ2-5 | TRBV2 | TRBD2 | TGTGCCAGCAGTCCCGGACTAGCTGTCCCCCAGGAGACCCAGTACTTC | CASSPGLAVPQETQYF
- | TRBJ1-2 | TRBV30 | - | TGTGCCTGGACCCATTTAGGGGGCTATGGCTACACCTTC | CAWTHLGGYGYTF
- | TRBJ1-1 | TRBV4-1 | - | TGCGCCAGCAGCCAAGGCAAGCACACTGAAGCTTTCTTT | CASSQGKHTEAFF
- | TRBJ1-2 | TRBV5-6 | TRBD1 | TGTGCCAGCAGCTCGCGGACAGGGGGCGTTGGCTATGGCTACACCTTC | CASSSRTGGVGYGYTF
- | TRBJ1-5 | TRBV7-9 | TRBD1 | TGTGCCAGCAGCCAAGGGGGCCAGGGGGTAGTTAATCAGCCCCAGCATTTT | CASSQGGQGVVNQPQHF
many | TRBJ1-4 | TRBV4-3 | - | TGCGCCAGCAGCCAAGAGGGGGGTGAAAAACTGTTTTTT | CASSQEGGEKLFF
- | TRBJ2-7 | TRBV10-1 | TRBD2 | TGCGCCAGCAGTGAGACTAGCGGGAGAGGTTACGAGCAGTACTTC | CASSETSGRGYEQYF
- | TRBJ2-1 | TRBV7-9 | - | TGTGCCAGCAGCTTAAGGCTGGAGGAGCAGTTCTTC | CASSLRLEEQFF
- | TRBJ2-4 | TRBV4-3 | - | TGCGCCAGCAGCCAAGGGGTCGAAAGTCGGGTCAACATTCAGTACTTC | CASSQGVESRVNIQYF
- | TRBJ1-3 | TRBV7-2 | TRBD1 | TGTGCCAGCAGCCCAACAGGGGATTACGGAAACACCATATATTTT | CASSPTGDYGNTIYF
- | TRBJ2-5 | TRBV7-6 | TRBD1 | TGTGCCAGCAGCCTCGCTCGGACAGGGGTTGAGACCCAGTACTTC | CASSLARTGVETQYF
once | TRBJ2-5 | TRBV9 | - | TGTGCCAGCAGCGGAAGGATAGCAGAGACCCAGTACTTC | CASSGRIAETQYF
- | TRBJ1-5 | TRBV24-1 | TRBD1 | TGTGCCACCAGTGATCAGGGGGGCGGCAATCAGCCCCAGCATTTT | CATSDQGGGNQPQHF
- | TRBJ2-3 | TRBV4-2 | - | TGTGCCAGCAGCCAAGACGCAGAAACAGATACGCAGTATTTT | CASSQDAETDTQYF
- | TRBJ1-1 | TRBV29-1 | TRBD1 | TGCAGCGTTTCTACTGGGACAGTTGGAAACACTGAAGCTTTCTTT | CSVSTGTVGNTEAFF
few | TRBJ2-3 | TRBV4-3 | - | TGCGCCAGCAGCCAAGTGGGGGGAAGCACAGATACGCAGTATTTT | CASSQVGGSTDTQYF
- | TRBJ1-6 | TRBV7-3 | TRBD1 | TGTGCCAGCAGCATAGACCAGGGGGATAATTCACCCCTCCACTTT | CASSIDQGDNSPLHF
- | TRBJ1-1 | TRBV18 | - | TGTGCCAGCTCACCACAAGACGCCGGGACTGAAGCTTTCTTT | CASSPQDAGTEAFF
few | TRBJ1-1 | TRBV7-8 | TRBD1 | TGTGCCAGCAGCTTAGTGGTGACAGGGGGCTCAGCTTTCTTT | CASSLVVTGGSAFF
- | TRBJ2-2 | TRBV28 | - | TGTGCCAGCAGCTCTGTCACCAGGGTGTCCGGGGAGCTGTTTTTT | CASSSVTRVSGELFF
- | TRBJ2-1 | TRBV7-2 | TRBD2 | TGTGCCAGCAGCTTGACGGGAGGAACCGGGGAGCAGTTCTTC | CASSLTGGTGEQFF
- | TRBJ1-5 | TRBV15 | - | TGTGCCACCAGCGCAGGGGTCAATCAGCCCCAGCATTTT | CATSAGVNQPQHF
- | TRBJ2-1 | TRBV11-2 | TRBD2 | TGTGCCAGCAGCTTATCCGAATTGGCGGGGGTCAATGAGCAGTTCTTC | CASSLSELAGVNEQFF
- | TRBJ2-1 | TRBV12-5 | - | TGTGCTAGTGGTTTGGCCCCGACAGGCTACAATGAGCAGTTCTTC | CASGLAPTGYNEQFF
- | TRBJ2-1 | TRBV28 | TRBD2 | TGTGCCAGCAGTTTAGGGAGTCTTCGGACTAGCTGGTACTACAATGAGCAGTTCTTC | CASSLGSLRTSWYYNEQFF
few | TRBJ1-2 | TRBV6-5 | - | TGTGCCAGCGCATCGCCACGAGCTAACTATGGCTACACCTTC | CASASPRANYGYTF
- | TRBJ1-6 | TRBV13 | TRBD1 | TGTGCCAGCAGCACAAACGGACAGGGGGAGAATTCACCCCTCCACTTT | CASSTNGQGENSPLHF
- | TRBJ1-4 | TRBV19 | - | TGTGCCAGTAGTATAGCGACAGGAGCGAATGAAAAACTGTTTTTT | CASSIATGANEKLFF
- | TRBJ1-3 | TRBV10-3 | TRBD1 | TGTGCCACTAACAGGGGGCAGAGCTCTGGAAACACCATATATTTT | CATNRGQSSGNTIYF
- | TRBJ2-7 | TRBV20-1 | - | TGCAGTGCTAGTATACAGAACTACGAGCAGTACTTC | CSASIQNYEQYF
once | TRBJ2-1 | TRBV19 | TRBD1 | TGTGCCAGTAGTACAGGACAGGGGGCAAGGAATGAGCAGTTCTTC | CASSTGQGARNEQFF
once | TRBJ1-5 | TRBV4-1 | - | TGCGCCAGCAGCCAAGAAGTGTTGAGGCGGCACCAGCATTTT | CASSQEVLRRHQHF
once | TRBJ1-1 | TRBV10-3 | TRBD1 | TGTGCCATCAGTGTGCCCGGACAGGGGGAAACTGAAGCTTTCTTT | CAISVPGQGETEAFF
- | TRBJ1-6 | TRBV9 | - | TGTGCCAGCAGCGTCTCAGGGGATAATTCACCCCTCCACTTT | CASSVSGDNSPLHF
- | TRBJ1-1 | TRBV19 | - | TGTGCCATCTCACAGGGACAATACACTGAAGCTTTCTTT | CAISQGQYTEAFF
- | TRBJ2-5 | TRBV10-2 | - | TGCGCCAGCAGTGAGTCGACTCGCGGGTGTGAAGAGACCCAGTACTTC | CASSESTRGCEETQYF
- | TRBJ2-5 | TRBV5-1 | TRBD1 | TGCGCCAGCAGCTTGGAGGGACAGATAGGAGAGACCCAGTACTTC | CASSLEGQIGETQYF